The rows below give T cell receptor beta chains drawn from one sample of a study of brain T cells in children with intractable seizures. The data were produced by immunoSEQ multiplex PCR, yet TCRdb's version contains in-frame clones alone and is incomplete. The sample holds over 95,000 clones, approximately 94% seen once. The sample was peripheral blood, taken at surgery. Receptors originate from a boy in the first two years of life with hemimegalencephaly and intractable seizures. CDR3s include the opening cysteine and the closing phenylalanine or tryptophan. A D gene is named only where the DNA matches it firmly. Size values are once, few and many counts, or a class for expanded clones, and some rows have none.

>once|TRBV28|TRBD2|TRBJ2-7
TGTGCCAGCAGCCGGACTAGCGGGGCCTACGAGCAGTACTTC
CASSRTSGAYEQYF
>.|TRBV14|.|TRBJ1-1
TGTGCCAGCAGCCAAGGGCGGGGAAGGAGTGCTTTCTTT
CASSQGRGRSAFF
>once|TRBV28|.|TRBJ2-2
TGTGCCAGCAGTTTCGGCCCCAAACAGGTTACCGGGGAGCTGTTTTTT
CASSFGPKQVTGELFF
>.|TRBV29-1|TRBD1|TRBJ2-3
TGCAGCGTATCCTTACCGGGACAGGGTCGGGATACGCAGTATTTT
CSVSLPGQGRDTQYF
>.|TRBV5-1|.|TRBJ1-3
TGCGCCAGCAGCGAAGATTACTCTGGAAACACCATATATTTT
CASSEDYSGNTIYF
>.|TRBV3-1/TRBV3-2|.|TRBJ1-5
TGTGCCAGCAGCCAAGGGAATAGCAATCAGCCCCAGCATTTT
CASSQGNSNQPQHF
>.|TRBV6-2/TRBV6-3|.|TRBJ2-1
TGTGCCAGCAGTTACCCCCCCAATGAGCAGTTCTTC
CASSYPPNEQFF
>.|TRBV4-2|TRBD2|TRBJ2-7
TGTGCCAGCAGCCAAGATCGCACTAGCGGCCCCTACGAGCAGTACTTC
CASSQDRTSGPYEQYF
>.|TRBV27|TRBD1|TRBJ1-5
TGTGCCAGCAGGGACAGGCCGAATCAGCCCCAGCATTTT
CASRDRPNQPQHF
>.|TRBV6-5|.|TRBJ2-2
TGTGCCAGCAGCCTCAGGGGGGGTGGCACCGGGGAGCTGTTTTTT
CASSLRGGGTGELFF
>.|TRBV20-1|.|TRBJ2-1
TGCAGTGCTAGCGCCAATGAGCAGTTCTTC
CSASANEQFF
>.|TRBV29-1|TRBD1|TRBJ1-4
TGCAGCGTTGGGACAGGGGGTGAAAAACTGTTTTTT
CSVGTGGEKLFF
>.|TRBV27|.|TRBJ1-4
TGTGCCAGCAGTTTAAGCGGAGGAAAACTGTTTTTT
CASSLSGGKLFF
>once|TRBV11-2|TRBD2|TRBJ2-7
TGTGCCAGCCGCCCCAGCGGGAGGCCAAACTACGAGCAGTACTTC
CASRPSGRPNYEQYF
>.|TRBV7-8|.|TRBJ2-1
TGTGCCAGCAGCTTAGGGGCGTCGAATGAGCAGTTCTTC
CASSLGASNEQFF
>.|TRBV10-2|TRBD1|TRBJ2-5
TGCGCCAGCCGTATCCCAGGGGGAGAGACCCAGTACTTC
CASRIPGGETQYF
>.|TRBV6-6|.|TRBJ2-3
TGTGCCAGCAGAACAGGTCTTAGCGCAGATACGCAGTATTTT
CASRTGLSADTQYF
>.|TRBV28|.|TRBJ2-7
TGTGCCAGCAGTCCCCTTACAGGGCGGCCCTACGAGCAGTACTTC
CASSPLTGRPYEQYF
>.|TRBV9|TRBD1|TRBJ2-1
TGTGCCAGCAGCAAGGGACAGGGGGACTATGAGCAGTTCTTC
CASSKGQGDYEQFF
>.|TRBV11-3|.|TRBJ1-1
TGTGCCAGCAGCTCTCAGGGGAACACTGAAGCTTTCTTT
CASSSQGNTEAFF
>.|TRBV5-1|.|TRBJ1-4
TGCGCCAGCAGCCCCAGGGGAGGTGTGGAAAAACTGTTTTTT
CASSPRGGVEKLFF
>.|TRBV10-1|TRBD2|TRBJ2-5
TGCGCCAGCAGTGAGGGGGTTAGCGGGAGTTCAGAGACCCAGTACTTC
CASSEGVSGSSETQYF
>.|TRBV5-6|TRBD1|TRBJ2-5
TGTGCCAGCAGCCCAGGGGGCGCGGGTGGGGGATCCCAGTACTTC
CASSPGGAGGGSQYF
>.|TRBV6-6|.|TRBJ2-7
TGTGCCAGCAGTTACTTGGCAGGGACCTACGAGCAGTACTTC
CASSYLAGTYEQYF
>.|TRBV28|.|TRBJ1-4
TGTGCCAGCAGTTTATTTGGGGCAGGGGAGGAAAAACTGTTTTTT
CASSLFGAGEEKLFF
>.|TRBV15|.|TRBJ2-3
TGTGCCACCAGCAGAGATCAGGGTTTCGTTGAAGATACGCAGTATTTT
CATSRDQGFVEDTQYF
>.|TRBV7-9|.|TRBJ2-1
TGTGCCAGCCTACGGGGGACAGTGTTCAATGAGCAGTTCTTC
CASLRGTVFNEQFF
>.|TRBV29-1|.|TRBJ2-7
TGCAGCGTCGCGATCATTATGGGGAAGTACGAGCAGTACTTC
CSVAIIMGKYEQYF
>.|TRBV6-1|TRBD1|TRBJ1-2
TGTGCCAGCAGTGATCTCCCGGGACAGGGGTTCGGCTATGGCTACACCTTC
CASSDLPGQGFGYGYTF
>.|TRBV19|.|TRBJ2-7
TGTGCCAGTAGTATAGGGCGGGACGGGGCCTACGAGCAGTACTTC
CASSIGRDGAYEQYF
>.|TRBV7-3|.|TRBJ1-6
TGTGCCAGCAGCTTAAACGGACACTATAATTCACCCCTCCACTTT
CASSLNGHYNSPLHF
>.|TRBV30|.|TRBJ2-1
TGTGCCTGGAGTGTACTGGGACTCGTGAGCTCCTACAATGAGCAGTTCTTC
CAWSVLGLVSSYNEQFF
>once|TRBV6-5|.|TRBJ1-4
TGTGCCAGCAGTTCGCAGGGCATCGCAACTAATGAAAAACTGTTTTTT
CASSSQGIATNEKLFF
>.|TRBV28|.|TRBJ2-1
TGTGCCAGCCAACGGACCGAAATTGACGATGAGCAGTTCTTC
CASQRTEIDDEQFF
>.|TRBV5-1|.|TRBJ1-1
TGCGCCAGCAGTTACCGAAGGAACACTGAAGCTTTCTTT
CASSYRRNTEAFF
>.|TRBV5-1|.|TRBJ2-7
TGCGCCAGCAGCTTCCCTAGCGAATACTACGAGCAGTACTTC
CASSFPSEYYEQYF
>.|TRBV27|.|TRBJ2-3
TGTGCCAGCAGCGCTGCCACCTGGGACTTGAGCACAGATACGCAGTATTTT
CASSAATWDLSTDTQYF
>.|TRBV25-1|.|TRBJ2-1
TGTGCCAGCAGTGTCCACTGGGGGTACAATGAGCAGTTCTTC
CASSVHWGYNEQFF
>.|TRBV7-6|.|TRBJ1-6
TGTGCCAGCAGATTCCGGAGCTCCTATAATTCACCCCTCCACTTT
CASRFRSSYNSPLHF